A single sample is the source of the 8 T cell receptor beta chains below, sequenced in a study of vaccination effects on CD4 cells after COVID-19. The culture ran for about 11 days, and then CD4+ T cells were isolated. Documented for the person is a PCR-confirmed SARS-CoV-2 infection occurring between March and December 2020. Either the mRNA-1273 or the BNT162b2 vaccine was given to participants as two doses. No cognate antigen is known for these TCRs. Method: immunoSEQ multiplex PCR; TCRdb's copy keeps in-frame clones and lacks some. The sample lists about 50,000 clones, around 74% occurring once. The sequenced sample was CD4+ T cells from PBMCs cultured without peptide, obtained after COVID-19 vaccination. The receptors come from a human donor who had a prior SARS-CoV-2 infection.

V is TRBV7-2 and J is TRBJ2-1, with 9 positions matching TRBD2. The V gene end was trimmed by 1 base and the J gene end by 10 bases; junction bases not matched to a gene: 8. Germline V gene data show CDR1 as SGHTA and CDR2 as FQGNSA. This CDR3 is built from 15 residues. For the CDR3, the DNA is TGTGCCAGCAGCTTAGATTGGGCTAGCGGGGCCGAGCAGTTCTTC. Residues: CASSLDWASGAEQFF.

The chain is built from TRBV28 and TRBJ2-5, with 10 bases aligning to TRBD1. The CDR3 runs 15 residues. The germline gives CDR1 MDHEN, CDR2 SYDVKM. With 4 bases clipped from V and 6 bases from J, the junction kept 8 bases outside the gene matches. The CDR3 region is CASSSPGTGVQTQYF. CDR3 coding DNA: TGTGCCAGCAGTTCCCCCGGGACAGGGGTACAGACCCAGTACTTC.

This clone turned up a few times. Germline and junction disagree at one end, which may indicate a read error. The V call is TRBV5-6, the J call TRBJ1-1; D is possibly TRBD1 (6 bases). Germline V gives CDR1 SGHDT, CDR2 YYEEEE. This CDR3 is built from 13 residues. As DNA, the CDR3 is TGTGCCAGCAGCTCTACAGGGAACGCTGAAGCTTTCTTT. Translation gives CASSSTGNAEAFF.

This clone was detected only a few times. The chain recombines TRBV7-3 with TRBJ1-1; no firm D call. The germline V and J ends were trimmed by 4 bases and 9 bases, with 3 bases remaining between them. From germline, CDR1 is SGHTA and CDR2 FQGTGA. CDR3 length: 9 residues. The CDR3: CASSSQAFF. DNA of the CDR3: TGTGCCAGCAGCTCCCAAGCTTTCTTT.

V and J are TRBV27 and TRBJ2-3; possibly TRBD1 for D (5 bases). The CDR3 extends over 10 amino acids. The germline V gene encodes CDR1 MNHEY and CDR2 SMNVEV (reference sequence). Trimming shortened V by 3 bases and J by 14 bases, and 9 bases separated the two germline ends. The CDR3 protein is CASSFQGRYF. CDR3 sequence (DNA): TGTGCCAGCAGTTTCCAGGGAAGGTATTTT.

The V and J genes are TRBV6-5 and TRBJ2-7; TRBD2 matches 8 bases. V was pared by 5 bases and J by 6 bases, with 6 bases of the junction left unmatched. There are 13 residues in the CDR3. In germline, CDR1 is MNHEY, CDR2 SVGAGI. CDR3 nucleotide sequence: TGTGCCAGCAGTCAGCCGGGGGGGGTCGAGCAGTACTTC. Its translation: CASSQPGGVEQYF.

CDR3 nucleotide sequence: TGTGCCAGCAGCTTAGTTTGGGACTACACCGGGGAGCTGTTTTTT. It codes for CASSLVWDYTGELFF. The chain carries TRBV11-3 and TRBJ2-2, with D possibly matching TRBD2 (6 bases). The CDR3 is made up of 15 amino acids. V shed 1 base and J shed 3 bases, with 9 bases lying between them. Germline CDR1 is SGHNT and CDR2 is YENEEA.

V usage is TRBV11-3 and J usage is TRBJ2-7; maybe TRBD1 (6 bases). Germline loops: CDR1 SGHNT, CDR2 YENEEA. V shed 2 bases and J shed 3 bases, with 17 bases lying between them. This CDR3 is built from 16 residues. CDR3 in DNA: TGTGCCAGCAGCTTATTCCGGACAGAACTGGTCTACGAGCAGTACTTC. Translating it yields CASSLFRTELVYEQYF.